The 10 T cell receptor beta chains presented below share a single source sample, sequenced in a study of cytomegalovirus exposure and HLA in healthy donors. The study ran its PCR with 60 Vbeta and 13 Jbeta primers. The table came from immunoSEQ multiplex PCR; TCRdb's copy has only in-frame clones and leaves some out. The repertoire consists of 150,000 to 250,000 clones, with 60% to 85% occurring once and the leading ten covering around 1.4%. Specimen: PBMCs. The receptors were gathered from a girl between 5 and 17 years old in good health and CMV-seropositive.

CDR3 region: CASSEARGRGETQYF. CDR3 bases: TGTGCCAGCAGTGAAGCGAGGGGGCGGGGAGAGACCCAGTACTTC. The chain links TRBV2 to TRBJ2-5, with D perhaps matching TRBD1 (7 bases). V lost 0 bases to trimming and J lost 4 bases, with 12 bases between them. Germline V gives CDR1 SNHLY, CDR2 FYNNEI. The CDR3 loop spans 15 amino acids.

As DNA, the CDR3 is TGTGCCTGGAGTGTATCCGGAGGTCAGCCCCAGCATTTT. It specifies CAWSVSGGQPQHF. The chain joins TRBV30 to TRBJ1-5; no definite D call. The germline V and J ends were trimmed by 0 bases and 6 bases, with 9 bases remaining between them. Germline V gene sequence: CDR1 GTSNPN, CDR2 SVGIG (reference sequence). CDR3 length equals 13 residues.

This clone was recorded a few times. The V call is TRBV25-1, the J call TRBJ1-1, with D uncertain. In germline, CDR1 is MGHDK, CDR2 SYGVNS. The CDR3 is 14 amino acids. V was trimmed by 7 bases and J by 4 bases, leaving 16 bases between them. Written as DNA, the CDR3 is TGTGCCAGCACCCCGGGTGTCAGCCGCACTGAAGCTTTCTTT. Translated, it gives CASTPGVSRTEAFF.

The chain links TRBV29-1 to TRBJ2-2; TRBD1 aligns across 9 bases. Germline V CDR1 and CDR2: SQVTM, ANQGSEA. Losses at the gene ends were 6 bases for V and 3 bases for J; bases not matched to a gene: 11. This CDR3 has 16 residues. The CDR3 coding sequence is TGCAGCGTAGTTAACACAGGGGGCGCAGACACCGGGGAGCTGTTTTTT. Its translation: CSVVNTGGADTGELFF.

J is TRBJ1-1 and V is TRBV15; D may be TRBD1 (6 bases). Germline CDR1 reads LNHNV; CDR2 reads YYDKDF (reference sequence). The CDR3 has 16 amino acids. Trimming removed 1 base at V and 0 bases at J, with 12 bases between. Here the CDR3 reads CATSRGGGQLNTEAFF. The CDR3 DNA reads as TGTGCCACCAGCAGAGGGGGGGGGCAGTTGAACACTGAAGCTTTCTTT.

There are a few counts of this clone. The chain links TRBV29-1 to TRBJ1-3; 9 bases map to TRBD1. J gave up 4 bases and V 6 bases, and 10 bases lay outside the gene matches. Germline CDR1 reads SQVTM; CDR2 reads ANQGSEA. CDR3 length: 15 amino acids. The DNA for the CDR3 is TGCAGCGTCCGACCCGGGACAGGGTACGGAAACACCATATATTTT. As protein: CSVRPGTGYGNTIYF.

V and J are TRBV19 and TRBJ2-1; 15 positions agree with TRBD2. CDR1 is LNHDA, CDR2 SQIVND, per germline (reference sequence). With V trimmed by 1 base and J by 1 base, 5 bases remained unmatched. This CDR3 is built from 19 residues. Here the CDR3 DNA reads TGTGCCAGTAGTATAGGTTGGACTAGCGGGGGGGGGTCCTACAATGAGCAGTTCTTC. Translating it yields CASSIGWTSGGGSYNEQFF.

This clone showed up just once. The gene calls are TRBV7-7 and TRBJ2-3; a possible D gene is TRBD2 (7 bases). Germline V gene lookup returns CDR1 SSHAT and CDR2 FNYEAQ (reference sequence). The CDR3 runs 14 residues. V was cut by 1 base and J by 4 bases, with 9 bases left in between. CDR3 protein: CASSLGGGPDTQYF. The CDR3 coding sequence is TGTGCCAGCAGCTTAGGGGGGGGGCCAGATACGCAGTATTTT.

V is TRBV7-2 and J is TRBJ2-7, with 16 positions matching TRBD2. CDR3 length equals 15 residues. CDR1 SGHTA and CDR2 FQGNSA come from the germline V gene. V trimming: 11 bases; J trimming: 3 bases; junction bases outside the gene matches: 7. CDR3 residues: CAEGGLAGGHYEQYF. The CDR3 nucleotides are TGTGCCGAGGGGGGACTAGCGGGGGGGCACTACGAGCAGTACTTC.

This clone was seen just once. The chain links TRBV18 to TRBJ2-3; 14 bases are a match to TRBD2. Germline assignment: CDR1 KGHSH and CDR2 LQKENI. This CDR3 is 16 amino acids long. V was clipped by 3 bases and J by 4 bases; unmatched bases: 3. CDR3 nucleotides: TGTGCCAGCTCACCCGGGACTAGCGGGGGAGCAGATACGCAGTATTTT. This encodes CASSPGTSGGADTQYF.